This T cell receptor beta chain comes out of a study of blood T cells in healthy people across ages. A second PCR, run for about 7 to 11 cycles, used a sample-barcoded 5' primer plus a J-beta primer mix. Every single cDNA molecule received a tag from a template-switch adaptor with 12 random nucleotides. TCRdb fed the 5' RACE reads into MiXCR, producing one record per CDR3 protein. There are about 900,000 distinct CDR3 sequences in the sample; 62% occur only once, and about a quarter lies in the top ten. Germline V gene lookup returns CDR1 DFQATT and CDR2 SNEGSKA (reference sequence). The V end lost 6 bases, the J end lost 4 bases, and 12 bases lay between the germline ends. The CDR3 is 12 residues long.

The V call is TRBV20-1, the J call TRBJ1-1; D is undetermined. Material: blood. This TCR was sampled from a young man in good health. The CDR3, as DNA: TGCAGTGCCAGACCGGTGGGCACTGAAGCTTTCTTT. Translating it yields CSARPVGTEAFF.